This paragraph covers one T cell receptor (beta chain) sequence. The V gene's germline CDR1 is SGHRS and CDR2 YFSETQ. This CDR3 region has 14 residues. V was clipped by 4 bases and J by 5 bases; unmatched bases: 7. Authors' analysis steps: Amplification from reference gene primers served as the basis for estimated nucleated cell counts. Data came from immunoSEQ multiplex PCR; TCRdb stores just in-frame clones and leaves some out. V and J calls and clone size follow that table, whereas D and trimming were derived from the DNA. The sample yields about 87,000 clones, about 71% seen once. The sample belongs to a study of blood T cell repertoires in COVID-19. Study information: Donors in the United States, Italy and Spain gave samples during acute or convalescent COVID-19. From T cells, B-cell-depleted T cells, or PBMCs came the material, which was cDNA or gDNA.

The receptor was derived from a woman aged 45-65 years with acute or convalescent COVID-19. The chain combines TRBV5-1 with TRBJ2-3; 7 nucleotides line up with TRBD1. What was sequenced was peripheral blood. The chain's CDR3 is CASSRDSNRDTQYF. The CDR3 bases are TGCGCCAGCAGCAGGGACAGCAACAGAGATACGCAGTATTTT.